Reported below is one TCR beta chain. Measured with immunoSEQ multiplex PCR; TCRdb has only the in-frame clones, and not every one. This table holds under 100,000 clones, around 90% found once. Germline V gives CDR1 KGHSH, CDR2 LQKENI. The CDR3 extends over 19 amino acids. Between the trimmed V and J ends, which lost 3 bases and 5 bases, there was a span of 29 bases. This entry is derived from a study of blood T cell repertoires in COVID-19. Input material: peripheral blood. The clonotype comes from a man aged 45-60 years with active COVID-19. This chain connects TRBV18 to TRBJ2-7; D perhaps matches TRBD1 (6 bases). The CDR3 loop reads CASSPPTGRSPVAFHEQYF. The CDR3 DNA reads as TGTGCCAGCTCACCGCCGACAGGTCGGTCACCCGTCGCTTTCCACGAGCAGTACTTC.